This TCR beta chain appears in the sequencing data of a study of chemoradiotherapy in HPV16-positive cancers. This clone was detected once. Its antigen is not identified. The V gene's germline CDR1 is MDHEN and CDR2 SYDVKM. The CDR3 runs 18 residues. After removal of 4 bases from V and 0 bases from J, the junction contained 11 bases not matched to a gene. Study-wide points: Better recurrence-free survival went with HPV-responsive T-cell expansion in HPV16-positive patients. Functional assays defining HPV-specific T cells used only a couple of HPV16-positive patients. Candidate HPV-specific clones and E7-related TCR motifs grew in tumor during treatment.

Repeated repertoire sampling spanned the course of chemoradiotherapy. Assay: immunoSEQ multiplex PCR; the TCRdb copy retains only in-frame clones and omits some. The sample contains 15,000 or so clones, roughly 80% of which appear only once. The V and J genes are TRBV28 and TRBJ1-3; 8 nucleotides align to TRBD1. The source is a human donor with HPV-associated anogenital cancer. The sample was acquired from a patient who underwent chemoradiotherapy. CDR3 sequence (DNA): TGTGCCAGCAGTTCCAATCCGGGACAGGCCGACTCTGGAAACACCATATATTTT. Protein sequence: CASSSNPGQADSGNTIYF.